This T cell receptor (beta chain) was observed in a study of CD8 T cells in Susac syndrome. The V and J ends lost 0 bases and 3 bases, in that order; junction bases with no gene match: 5. There are 15 residues in the CDR3. Germline CDR1 is SGDLS and CDR2 is YYNGEE. Roughly 0.45 to 1 ug RNA was reverse transcribed with random hexamers. TCRdb ran MiXCR on the immunoSEQ multiplex PCR reads and lists one entry per CDR3 protein. The sample includes about 200,000 distinct CDR3 sequences, 85% to 95% of them seen just once. CD8+ and CD4+ T cells circulating in blood were sequenced for TCR beta. This TCR came from a human donor in good health. The J gene is TRBJ2-7, the V gene TRBV9; the match to TRBD2 covers 8 bases. Sequencing used CD4+ T cells from PBMCs. The CDR3 DNA sequence: TGTGCCAGCAGCGTAGCTACAGCGGGGGTCTACGAGCAGTACTTC. Translated, it gives CASSVATAGVYEQYF.